The T cell receptor (beta chain) described here comes from a study of T cells in Graves' hyperthyroidism and ophthalmopathy. Each person with ophthalmopathy scored at least 3 on the Clinical Activity Score, reached NOSPECS grade 4 or higher, and had been ill under 3 months. Trimming removed 0 bases from V and 8 bases from J, with 14 bases in between. The CDR3 is 15 amino acids. Germline V gives CDR1 LGHNA, CDR2 YNFKEQ. RNA transcripts served as the template for amplifying TCR beta CDR3 regions. An initial round of RT-PCR targeting the TCR CDR3 relied on the HTBI primer set. Via MiXCR, TCRdb re-called the multiplex PCR reads, giving one row per CDR3 protein. The sample includes roughly 35,000 distinct CDR3 sequences, 45% to 55% of them seen just once.

This TCR derives from a woman in her thirties or forties with Graves' ophthalmopathy. The chain carries TRBV4-2 and TRBJ1-3; no definite D call. The sequenced material came from blood. In DNA, the CDR3 is TGTGCCAGCAGCCAAGATCCCCTCTATGGCTACACCATATATTTT. Amino acid sequence: CASSQDPLYGYTIYF.